The 19 T cell receptor beta chains presented below share a single source sample, sequenced in a study of cytomegalovirus exposure and HLA in healthy donors. The PCR contained 60 Vbeta and 13 Jbeta primers. The method was immunoSEQ multiplex PCR; TCRdb's version includes in-frame clones alone and lacks a portion of them. The sample records about 200,000 clones, 80% to 90% being singletons. Sequencing was done on a sample of PBMCs. The receptors come from a man aged 25 to 40 in good health and CMV-seronegative.

The V and J genes are TRBV4-1 and TRBJ2-1; no definite D call. CDR3 length: 15 residues. Per the germline V gene, CDR1 is MGHRA and CDR2 is YSYEKL. Trimming took off 4 bases at V and 6 bases at J, with 16 bases between the two ends. CDR3 DNA sequence: TGCGCCAGCAGCCTACATGCGGTGGCTCTCAATGAGCAGTTCTTC. This translates into CASSLHAVALNEQFF.

The V gene is TRBV10-2, the J gene TRBJ2-7; D perhaps matches TRBD2 (5 bases). Trimming shortened V by 3 bases and J by 2 bases, and 17 bases separated the two germline ends. Germline CDR1 reads WSHSY; CDR2 reads SAAADI. CDR3 size: 16 residues. The CDR3 bases are TGCGCCAGCAGTGAAATTACAGACGGGAACACCTACGAGCAGTACTTC. It translates to CASSEITDGNTYEQYF.

V usage is TRBV10-3 and J usage is TRBJ1-1; TRBD1 matches 7 bases. CDR1 and CDR2 from the germline V gene are ENHRY and SYGVKD. Trimming at V came to 0 bases and at J to 4 bases, leaving 8 bases not matched to a gene. This CDR3 region has 16 residues. The CDR3: CAISESLGTGVTEAFF. CDR3 DNA: TGTGCCATCAGTGAGTCGCTCGGAACAGGGGTCACTGAAGCTTTCTTT.

This chain uses TRBV14 with TRBJ2-5; TRBD1 matches at 7 bases. CDR3 length equals 14 residues. Germline-derived CDR1 and CDR2 are SGHDN and FVKESK. The J segment lost 3 bases and the V segment lost 6 bases, leaving 7 bases of the junction unmatched. Written as DNA, the CDR3 is TGTGCCAGCAGTTCGACAGGGATTAAAGAGACCCAGTACTTC. Its protein is CASSSTGIKETQYF.

The chain combines TRBV4-3 with TRBJ1-2, with TRBD1 as a possible D gene (6 bases). V lost 6 bases, J lost 7 bases, and 21 bases lay in between. Germline V gene data show CDR1 as LGHNA and CDR2 as YSLEER. The CDR3 runs 15 residues. This CDR3 reads CASRQSSGGAGGYTF. DNA of the CDR3: TGCGCCAGCAGGCAAAGCTCGGGGGGCGCAGGTGGCTACACCTTC.

The chain recombines TRBV7-2 with TRBJ2-5; TRBD1 might be the D (5 bases). Trimming stripped 1 base from V and 2 bases from J, with 8 bases between. Per the germline V gene, CDR1 is SGHTA and CDR2 is FQGNSA. CDR3 size: 14 residues. CDR3 residues: CASSLGGLQETQYF. CDR3 nucleotides: TGTGCCAGCAGCTTAGGGGGCCTACAAGAGACCCAGTACTTC.

The chain couples TRBV6-5 to TRBJ1-5; D is possibly TRBD1 (6 bases). V was cut by 7 bases and J by 5 bases, with 9 bases left in between. From germline, CDR1 is MNHEY and CDR2 SVGAGI. The CDR3 has 12 residues. The CDR3 loop reads CASKGGDQPQHF. The CDR3 nucleotides read TGTGCCAGCAAGGGGGGGGATCAGCCCCAGCATTTT.

The rearrangement links TRBV18 to TRBJ1-1; 10 bases match TRBD1. J was trimmed by 5 bases and V by 3 bases; bases with no gene match: 3. The CDR3 runs to 14 residues. Germline CDR1 reads KGHSH; CDR2 reads LQKENI. In DNA, the CDR3 is TGTGCCAGCTCACCCTTGGGACAGGGGACTGAAGCTTTCTTT. Amino acids: CASSPLGQGTEAFF.

V usage is TRBV5-4 and J usage is TRBJ2-3; 12 bases are shared with TRBD1. The germline V gene has CDR1 SGHNT and CDR2 YYREEE (reference sequence). The CDR3 runs to 15 residues. V shed 4 bases and J 7 bases; nucleotides not matched to a gene: 7. As DNA, the CDR3 is TGTGCCAGCAGCATCCGGGACAGGGGGCTTAATACGCAGTATTTT. It is translated as CASSIRDRGLNTQYF.

The rearrangement uses TRBV5-1 and TRBJ2-5, with 7 nucleotides matching TRBD2. The tail of the sequence fits TRBJ2-7 better, so the J call may be wrong. From germline, CDR1 is SGHRS and CDR2 YFSETQ. The length of the CDR3 is 16 residues. CDR3 sequence reads: CASSLGGGLVRSEQYF. CDR3 nucleotide sequence: TGCGCCAGCAGCTTGGGGGGTGGACTAGTCAGGTCCGAGCAGTACTTC.

CDR3 region: CASSRMRHQYF. The CDR3 DNA follows: TGTGCCAGCAGTCGTATGCGACACCAGTACTTC. V gene TRBV28 combines with J gene TRBJ2-5; D is ambiguous. CDR1 and CDR2 from the germline V gene are MDHEN and SYDVKM. This CDR3 is 11 amino acids long. Trimming stripped 5 bases from V and 10 bases from J, with 11 bases between.

CDR3 DNA: TGTGCCAGCAGTTACTCGAGTCCAAACAGGGACACCATATATTTT. It translates to CASSYSSPNRDTIYF. The chain links TRBV6-6 to TRBJ1-3; TRBD1 is a possible D gene (6 bases). Looked up from germline, CDR1 is MNHNY and CDR2 is SVGAGI (reference sequence). Deletions cut 0 bases from V and 8 bases from J, with 14 bases between. CDR3 length: 15 residues.

This clone was picked up one time. The chain uses TRBV7-6 and TRBJ2-2; TRBD2 matches at 7 bases. Trimming cost V 3 bases and J 4 bases; bases outside gene matches: 5. The CDR3 contains 15 residues. Germline V CDR1 and CDR2: SGHVS, FNYEAQ. As DNA, the CDR3 is TGTGCCAGCAGCTTCCGACTAGCCCCCACCGGGGAGCTGTTTTTT. It specifies CASSFRLAPTGELFF.

The chain uses TRBV6-5 and TRBJ1-6; 7 positions agree with TRBD1. The length of the CDR3 is 15 residues. J gave up 6 bases and V 0 bases, and 2 bases lay outside the gene matches. Per the germline V gene, CDR1 is MNHEY and CDR2 is SVGAGI. The CDR3 sequence is CASSYSGGPNSPLHF. The CDR3, as DNA: TGTGCCAGCAGTTACTCAGGGGGCCCTAATTCACCCCTCCACTTT.

V gene TRBV7-8 combines with J gene TRBJ2-5; TRBD1 aligns across 8 bases. The CDR3 extends over 14 amino acids. From germline, CDR1 is SGHVS and CDR2 FQNEAQ. V was clipped by 8 bases and J by 5 bases; unmatched bases: 10. The CDR3 DNA is TGTGCCAGCCATTTCAGGGGGCGCGTGGAGACCCAGTACTTC. Protein sequence: CASHFRGRVETQYF. The variable domain in full, with the rest retrieved from reference TRBV7-8 and TRBJ2-5, is GAGVSQSPRYKVAKRGQDVALRCDPISGHVSLFWYQQALGQGPEFLTYFQNEAQLDKSGLPSDRFFAERPEGSVSTLKIQRTQQEDSAVYLCASHFRGRVETQYFGPGTRLLVL.

This clone was observed a few times. The chain recombines TRBV28 with TRBJ2-5, with D maybe TRBD2 (7 bases). The V end lost 1 base, the J end lost 5 bases, and 14 bases lay between the germline ends. This CDR3 spans 15 amino acids. The germline CDR1 and CDR2 sequences are MDHEN and SYDVKM. The CDR3 region is CASSLLVGGVETQYF. CDR3 sequence (DNA): TGTGCCAGCAGTTTATTAGTAGGGGGGGTGGAGACCCAGTACTTC.

Notes on this clone: Sequence at one end of the junction differs from germline and may be a read error. CDR3 DNA sequence: TGTGCCAGCAGCCTAGTCAGGGCCACTGAAGTTTTCTTT. This gives the protein CASSLVRATEVFF. V and J are TRBV7-2 and TRBJ1-1; a possible D gene is TRBD1 (5 bases). Looked up from germline, CDR1 is SGHTA and CDR2 is FQGNSA. CDR3 length: 13 residues.

The chain joins TRBV29-1 to TRBJ1-2; 9 bases are a match to TRBD1. The V segment lost 0 bases and the J segment 2 bases; nucleotides outside the gene matches: 4. From germline, CDR1 is SQVTM and CDR2 ANQGSEA. The CDR3 is 15 amino acids. CDR3 amino acids: CSVEESGTGNYGYTF. CDR3 in DNA: TGCAGCGTTGAAGAGTCGGGGACAGGGAACTATGGCTACACCTTC.

The V and J genes are TRBV29-1 and TRBJ2-5; 7 nucleotides align to TRBD1. The J call may be mistaken, given a closer DNA end match to TRBJ2-7. Germline V gene lookup returns CDR1 SQVTM and CDR2 ANQGSEA. CDR3 length equals 15 residues. CDR3 region: CSVGGPTGQAYEQYF. In nucleotides, the CDR3 is TGCAGCGTTGGGGGGCCGACAGGGCAGGCCTACGAGCAGTACTTC.